Below, 2 T cell receptor beta chains from the same sample are listed, as sequenced in a study of T cell responses to AZD1222 COVID-19 vaccine. Sequencing was performed with immunoSEQ multiplex PCR; in TCRdb, only in-frame clones are kept and a portion is missing. The sample has 90,000 to 120,000 clones; 91% are singletons. Material: peripheral blood, obtained on day 0 of AZD1222 vaccination. The receptors were sampled from an adult in good health.

The rearrangement joins TRBV14 to TRBJ1-2; TRBD1 matches at 7 bases. The J segment lost 4 bases and the V segment lost 5 bases, leaving 7 bases of the junction unmatched. Germline V gene lookup returns CDR1 SGHDN and CDR2 FVKESK. This CDR3 comprises 14 residues. CDR3: CASSTGVLAYGYTF. The CDR3 DNA reads as TGTGCCAGCAGCACAGGGGTCCTAGCCTATGGCTACACCTTC.

This clone has only a few counts. CDR3 protein: CASSRTGDSYEQYF. The CDR3 DNA sequence: TGCGCCAGCAGCAGGACAGGGGACTCCTACGAGCAGTACTTC. This chain connects TRBV5-1 to TRBJ2-7; 9 nucleotides align to TRBD1. V lost 4 bases to trimming and J lost 0 bases; unmatched junction nucleotides: 2. Germline CDR1 reads SGHRS; CDR2 reads YFSETQ. CDR3 length: 14 residues.